The 26 T cell receptor beta chains given below trace back to one sample, sequenced in a study of T cells expressing NK-cell markers. TCRdb re-called the 5' RACE reads, yielding one record per CDR3 amino acid sequence without DNA. The sample table includes over 350,000 distinct CDR3 sequences. The sequenced sample was blood T cells: a sorted CD56 or NKG2C T cell subset, CD4+ or CD8+ T cells, or bulk PBMC T cells (not recorded which). These receptors were collected from a woman between 45 and 65 years old in good health.

V is TRBV25-1 and J is TRBJ1-5. CDR1 MGHDK and CDR2 SYGVNS come from the germline V gene. The CDR3 is 13 residues long. CDR3 sequence reads: CASSNWGNQPQHF.

The chain carries TRBV28 and TRBJ1-2; TCRdb's assignment of TRBD1 cannot be checked, as there is no DNA. The length of the CDR3 is 14 residues. In germline, CDR1 is MDHEN, CDR2 SYDVKM. CDR3: CASSPPGQDYGYTF.

The rearrangement joins TRBV19 to TRBJ2-7; TCRdb's D call of TRBD1 is untestable without DNA. Germline CDR1 and CDR2: LNHDA and SQIVND (reference sequence). The CDR3 loop spans 14 amino acids. CDR3 sequence reads: CASSNGWGDYEQYF.

The genes are TRBV15 and TRBJ2-7; TCRdb's D call, TRBD1, is unchecked because there is no DNA. The CDR3 has 15 amino acids. Per the germline V gene, CDR1 is LNHNV and CDR2 is YYDKDF (reference sequence). CDR3 residues: CATSRDLEQGGEQYF.

The chain employs TRBV29-1 and TRBJ2-1; the TRBD1 assignment by TCRdb is unverifiable without DNA. The CDR3 spans 13 residues. Germline CDR1 is SQVTM and CDR2 is ANQGSEA. This CDR3 is CSVRETGYNEQFF.

The rearrangement links TRBV5-1 to TRBJ1-1. Germline CDR1 reads SGHRS; CDR2 reads YFSETQ. The CDR3 spans 15 residues. CDR3 in amino acids: CASSLWGTAETEAFF.

The rearrangement uses TRBV30 and TRBJ2-7; TCRdb calls TRBD1, which cannot be checked without DNA. Germline values: CDR1 GTSNPN, CDR2 SVGIG (reference sequence). The CDR3 sequence is 15 residues long. The CDR3 spells CAWSPFAGKTYEQYF.

The chain couples TRBV5-1 to TRBJ2-4; TCRdb picks TRBD2, but there is no DNA to check that call. Germline-derived CDR1 and CDR2 are SGHRS and YFSETQ. The CDR3 is made up of 16 amino acids. The CDR3 loop reads CASSFSGPLAKNIQYF.

The chain joins TRBV5-1 to TRBJ2-1; the D call from TCRdb, TRBD2, cannot be confirmed without DNA. Germline values: CDR1 SGHRS, CDR2 YFSETQ. The CDR3 loop spans 14 amino acids. CDR3: CARGTSGANNEQFF. Complete variable domain (other parts from reference TRBV5-1 and TRBJ2-1): KAGVTQTPRYLIKTRGQQVTLSCSPISGHRSVSWYQQTPGQGLQFLFEYFSETQRNKGNFPGRFSGRQFSNSRSEMNVSTLELGDSALYLCARGTSGANNEQFFGPGTRLTVL.

The chain carries TRBV24-1 and TRBJ2-3; lacking DNA, the TRBD1 call made by TCRdb goes unchecked. Per the germline V gene, CDR1 is KGHDR and CDR2 is SFDVKD. The CDR3 extends over 17 amino acids. CDR3 in amino acids: CATSDEPGGSGTDTQYF.

The chain links TRBV9 to TRBJ2-3. The CDR3 runs to 12 residues. The V gene's germline CDR1 is SGDLS and CDR2 YYNGEE. CDR3 amino acids: CASSAQEDTQYF.

This chain connects TRBV15 to TRBJ2-7; TCRdb outputs TRBD1, but without DNA this stays unchecked. This CDR3 contains 15 residues. Per germline, CDR1 LNHNV and CDR2 YYDKDF (reference sequence). Here the CDR3 reads CATSRGGGGVYEQYF.

The chain recombines TRBV7-6 with TRBJ2-1; without DNA, the TCRdb call of TRBD2 cannot be checked. The V gene's germline CDR1 is SGHVS and CDR2 FNYEAQ. The CDR3 is 12 residues long. CDR3 sequence: CASSSPAGEQFF. Complete variable domain (other parts from reference TRBV7-6 and TRBJ2-1): GAGVSQSPRYKVTKRGQDVALRCDPISGHVSLYWYRQALGQGPEFLTYFNYEAQQDKSGLPNDRFSAERPEGSISTLTIQRTEQRDSAMYRCASSSPAGEQFFGPGTRLTVL.

The CDR3 region is CASSQLPGSNTGELFF. V usage is TRBV4-2 and J usage is TRBJ2-2; TCRdb designates TRBD1, a call that cannot be tested without DNA. Germline CDR1 reads LGHNA; CDR2 reads YNFKEQ. The CDR3 length is 16 residues.

The CDR3 spells CATSDALAGGEEFF. V is TRBV24-1 and J is TRBJ2-1; TCRdb's D call of TRBD2 is untestable without DNA. This CDR3 comprises 14 residues. Germline-derived CDR1 and CDR2 are KGHDR and SFDVKD.

The chain links TRBV6-5 to TRBJ2-5; TCRdb outputs TRBD1, but without DNA this stays unchecked. CDR1 and CDR2 from the germline V gene are MNHEY and SVGAGI. This CDR3 is 14 amino acids long. CDR3 in amino acids: CASLQSGRPETQYF.

The J gene is TRBJ2-1, the V gene TRBV5-1; as DNA is missing, the TRBD2 call by TCRdb cannot be tested. The CDR3 loop spans 15 amino acids. The V gene's germline CDR1 is SGHRS and CDR2 YFSETQ. CDR3 protein: CASSLVAGFYNEQFF.

The rearrangement uses TRBV7-9 and TRBJ2-1. From germline, CDR1 is SEHNR and CDR2 FQNEAQ (reference sequence). The CDR3 loop spans 12 amino acids. The CDR3 sequence is CASSFTSREQFF.

This sequence joins TRBV6-1 and TRBJ2-2; absent DNA, TCRdb's TRBD1 call cannot be checked. The CDR3 runs 15 residues. The V gene's germline CDR1 is MNHNS and CDR2 SASEGT. The CDR3 loop is CASSLLGQGGGELFF.

The chain has TRBV6-4 and TRBJ2-1; the D call from TCRdb, TRBD2, cannot be confirmed without DNA. CDR3 length: 15 residues. Per the germline V gene, CDR1 is MRHNA and CDR2 is SNTAGT. This chain's CDR3 is CASSRGLAGGNEQFF.

The chain links TRBV5-5 to TRBJ2-7; there is no DNA to check the TCRdb D call of TRBD1. Germline CDR1 reads SGHKS; CDR2 reads YYEKEE (reference sequence). The CDR3 loop spans 14 amino acids. The CDR3 here is CASSPRDRVHEQYF.

J is TRBJ2-3 and V is TRBV18. CDR3 size: 15 residues. CDR1 is KGHSH and CDR2 is LQKENI in the germline V gene. The CDR3 here is CASSPLAARTDTQYF.

This chain joins TRBV12-3 or TRBV12-4 and TRBJ2-3. This CDR3 spans 15 amino acids. This chain's CDR3 is CASSFTERSTDTQYF.

The genes are TRBV5-4 and TRBJ1-1; the D call from TCRdb, TRBD1, cannot be confirmed without DNA. Germline CDR1 and CDR2: SGHNT and YYREEE (reference sequence). CDR3 length: 15 residues. CDR3 loop: CASSLGAYRGTEAFF.

The chain joins TRBV6-5 to TRBJ1-2; the D gene TCRdb calls, TRBD1, cannot be checked with no DNA. The V gene's germline CDR1 is MNHEY and CDR2 SVGAGI. This CDR3 is built from 15 residues. The CDR3 protein is CASRGQGPLRDGYTF.

The V call is TRBV25-1, the J call TRBJ1-4; TCRdb designates TRBD1, a call that cannot be tested without DNA. Germline V gives CDR1 MGHDK, CDR2 SYGVNS. This CDR3 spans 17 amino acids. CDR3 in amino acids: CASSEGGRGGTNEKLFF.